These 22 T cell receptor beta chains came from one sample sequenced in a study of CD8+ T cells in alopecia areata. Sequencing relied on a cDNA template that was reverse transcribed from extracted RNA. TCRdb keeps only in-frame clones here, not all; method: immunoSEQ multiplex PCR. The data hold under 40,000 clones, with approximately 58% observed a single time. Specimen: NKG2D-high CD8+ T cells sorted from blood. All receptors derive from a human donor with alopecia areata.

V and J are TRBV5-1 and TRBJ2-7; 8 bases are a match to TRBD1. The CDR3 spans 16 residues. The junction had 10 bases not matched to a gene; V was cut back by 0 bases and J by 5 bases. CDR1 is SGHRS and CDR2 is YFSETQ in the germline V gene. The chain's CDR3 is CASSLGYGQGSHEQYF. As DNA, the CDR3 is TGCGCCAGCAGCTTGGGTTATGGACAGGGAAGCCACGAGCAGTACTTC.

This clone was picked up a small number of times. The rearrangement links TRBV4-1 to TRBJ2-1, with 11 bases aligning to TRBD2. V dropped 4 bases and J dropped 7; count of bases not matched to a gene: 9. The CDR3 runs to 16 residues. CDR1 and CDR2 from the germline V gene are MGHRA and YSYEKL. The CDR3 protein is CASSRQLAGARNEQFF. The CDR3 region has the DNA TGCGCCAGCAGCCGTCAACTAGCGGGAGCTAGGAATGAGCAGTTCTTC.

The gene calls are TRBV4-3 and TRBJ1-1; 7 bases are a match to TRBD1. Germline values: CDR1 LGHNA, CDR2 YSLEER. CDR3 length: 20 residues. With V trimmed by 1 base and J by 0 bases, 17 bases remained unmatched. In DNA, the CDR3 is TGCGCCAGCAGCCAAGGCCCACGGAGGGGGCCGGAACATTTGAACACTGAAGCTTTCTTT. It yields the protein CASSQGPRRGPEHLNTEAFF.

The table lists this clone with a few counts. V is TRBV19 and J is TRBJ2-2; D is unclear. Trimming removed 0 bases at V and 1 base at J, with 9 bases between. Germline assignment: CDR1 LNHDA and CDR2 SQIVND (reference sequence). The CDR3 runs 16 residues. As DNA, the CDR3 is TGTGCCAGTAGTATAGATCGCAGCCTGAACACCGGGGAGCTGTTTTTT. Translation gives CASSIDRSLNTGELFF. Variable domain in full (rest from reference TRBV19 and TRBJ2-2): DGGITQSPKYLFRKEGQNVTLSCEQNLNHDAMYWYRQDPGQGLRLIYYSQIVNDFQKGDIAEGYSVSREKKESFPLTVTSAQKNPTAFYLCASSIDRSLNTGELFFGEGSRLTVL.

The chain is built from TRBV2 and TRBJ1-5; D is unclear. The CDR3 has 13 amino acids. Germline V lookup: CDR1 SNHLY, CDR2 FYNNEI. Trimming removed 6 bases at V and 5 bases at J, with 11 bases between. The CDR3 nucleotides read TGTGCCAGCAGGACACCCTGGGATCAGCCCCAGCATTTT. Its translation is CASRTPWDQPQHF. Full variable domain (rest looked up from reference TRBV2 and TRBJ1-5): EPEVTQTPSHQVTQMGQEVILRCVPISNHLYFYWYRQILGQKVEFLVSFYNNEISEKSEIFDDQFSVERPDGSNFTLKIRSTKLEDSAMYFCASRTPWDQPQHFGDGTRLSIL.

The rearrangement uses TRBV19 and TRBJ2-1, with 8 positions matching TRBD2. V was pared by 2 bases and J by 5 bases, with 5 bases of the junction left unmatched. The CDR3 spans 15 residues. CDR1 LNHDA and CDR2 SQIVND come from the germline V gene (reference sequence). The CDR3 is CASSITSGLNNEQFF. In DNA form, the CDR3 reads TGTGCCAGTAGTATAACTAGCGGACTAAACAATGAGCAGTTCTTC. The variable domain in full, with the rest retrieved from reference TRBV19 and TRBJ2-1, is DGGITQSPKYLFRKEGQNVTLSCEQNLNHDAMYWYRQDPGQGLRLIYYSQIVNDFQKGDIAEGYSVSREKKESFPLTVTSAQKNPTAFYLCASSITSGLNNEQFFGPGTRLTVL.

V is TRBV6-6 and J is TRBJ2-3, with a tentative D call TRBD2 (6 bases). V lost 5 bases to trimming and J lost 2 bases, with 14 bases between them. The germline V gene has CDR1 MNHNY and CDR2 SVGAGI (reference sequence). The CDR3 covers 15 residues. CDR3 protein: CASSIWGRTTDTQYF. The CDR3 nucleotides read TGTGCCAGCAGTATATGGGGGAGGACCACAGATACGCAGTATTTT.

The chain has TRBV6-5 and TRBJ2-5; 9 nucleotides line up with TRBD1. Germline loops: CDR1 MNHEY, CDR2 SVGAGI. The J segment lost 2 bases and the V segment lost 5 bases, leaving 6 bases of the junction unmatched. The CDR3 runs to 15 residues. The CDR3 DNA follows: TGTGCCAGCAGTGCTACAGGGGGCACACAAGAGACCCAGTACTTC. Translation gives CASSATGGTQETQYF.

In the case of this clone: One junction end does not reproduce the germline sequence, and a read error may be involved. The chain joins TRBV9 to TRBJ2-3; weak D call: TRBD1 (5 bases). Germline-derived CDR1 and CDR2 are SGDLS and YYNGEE. This CDR3 spans 15 amino acids. This chain's CDR3 is CASSVGASSTDTQYF. In DNA, the CDR3 is TGTGCCAGCAGTGTAGGGGCCTCTAGCACAGATACGCAGTATTTT.

V usage is TRBV27 and J usage is TRBJ2-7, with 10 bases identical to TRBD1. There are 15 residues in the CDR3. V gave up 5 bases and J gave up 1 base; unmatched junction bases: 5. The germline V gene encodes CDR1 MNHEY and CDR2 SMNVEV (reference sequence). The CDR3 nucleotides are TGTGCCAGCAGTCCCCGGGACAGGGGATCCTACGAGCAGTACTTC. Residues: CASSPRDRGSYEQYF.

The gene calls are TRBV29-1 and TRBJ1-4, with TRBD1 matching over 9 bases. V was clipped by 7 bases and J by 8 bases; unmatched bases: 8. The length of the CDR3 is 13 residues. Germline CDR1 is SQVTM and CDR2 is ANQGSEA. The CDR3 bases are TGCAGCGCAAGGGACAGGGTTTGGGAAAAACTGTTTTTT. Its protein product is CSARDRVWEKLFF.

As for this clone: The junction differs from germline at one of its ends, possibly a read error. The chain couples TRBV7-9 to TRBJ2-7; D unresolved. This CDR3 is 13 amino acids long. Germline lookup yields CDR1 SEHNR and CDR2 FQNEAQ (reference sequence). CDR3 loop: CAGSLNVDYEQYF. The CDR3 region has the DNA TGTGCCGGCAGCTTAAACGTGGATTACGAGCAGTACTTC.

Concerning this clone: The same CDR3 arises from other DNA sequences in this sample as well. This chain links TRBV9 with TRBJ2-3; weak D call: TRBD2 (6 bases). V was clipped by 0 bases and J by 0 bases, with 8 bases between them. Looked up from germline, CDR1 is SGDLS and CDR2 is YYNGEE. This CDR3 contains 15 residues. The DNA of the CDR3 is TGTGCCAGCAGCGTAGGCCTAGCGAGCACAGATACGCAGTATTTT. Protein: CASSVGLASTDTQYF.

This chain links TRBV7-9 with TRBJ2-3; 14 bases align to TRBD2. The germline CDR1 and CDR2 sequences are SEHNR and FQNEAQ (reference sequence). This CDR3 spans 18 amino acids. J was trimmed by 2 bases and V by 4 bases; bases with no gene match: 8. DNA of the CDR3: TGTGCCAGCAGCTCAGGGACTAGCGGGGGCCGATACACAGATACGCAGTATTTT. Translation gives CASSSGTSGGRYTDTQYF.

The gene calls are TRBV14 and TRBJ1-4; TRBD1 might be the D (6 bases). V was pared by 3 bases and J by 8 bases, with 7 bases between. Germline lookup yields CDR1 SGHDN and CDR2 FVKESK. The CDR3 spans 12 residues. This chain's CDR3 is CASSHTGEKLFF. The CDR3 region has the DNA TGTGCCAGCAGCCACACAGGGGAAAAACTGTTTTTT.

The chain combines TRBV10-3 with TRBJ1-1; D is unresolved. Germline V lookup: CDR1 ENHRY, CDR2 SYGVKD. The CDR3 runs to 15 residues. V lost 2 bases to trimming and J lost 1 base, with 11 bases between them. For the CDR3, the DNA is TGTGCCATCAGTGAGGAGGCGCAGACGAACACTGAAGCTTTCTTT. Translated: CAISEEAQTNTEAFF.

This clone was observed a few times. The rearrangement uses TRBV7-9 and TRBJ2-7; 12 bases are a match to TRBD1. This CDR3 contains 16 residues. V was clipped by 5 bases and J by 4 bases; unmatched bases: 9. From germline, CDR1 is SEHNR and CDR2 FQNEAQ (reference sequence). The CDR3 region is CASSPGQGADFYEQYF. CDR3 DNA sequence: TGTGCCAGCAGCCCGGGACAGGGGGCAGATTTTTACGAGCAGTACTTC.

This clone was picked up one time. The chain links TRBV4-3 to TRBJ2-1, with TRBD2 matching 10 bases. Per the germline V gene, CDR1 is LGHNA and CDR2 is YSLEER. This CDR3 has 15 amino acids. Trimming took 3 bases from V and 8 from J; bases not matched to a gene: 7. CDR3 nucleotide sequence: TGCGCCAGCAGCCATACTAGCGGGACCAGCGATGAGCAGTTCTTC. Its translation: CASSHTSGTSDEQFF.

V is TRBV27 and J is TRBJ2-7, with D maybe TRBD1 (5 bases). This CDR3 is built from 13 residues. From germline, CDR1 is MNHEY and CDR2 SMNVEV (reference sequence). The V gene lost 3 bases and the J gene lost 3 bases, with 9 bases spanning the gap. The CDR3 nucleotides are TGTGCCAGCAGTTTCGGCAGGGACTACGAGCAGTACTTC. Translated: CASSFGRDYEQYF.

This clone is termed medium-sized. This rearrangement joins TRBV7-8 to TRBJ2-3, with TRBD2 as a possible D gene (5 bases). This CDR3 region has 15 residues. Trimming cost V 10 bases and J 4 bases, with 21 bases left between them. Germline CDR1 is SGHVS and CDR2 is FQNEAQ. The CDR3 DNA is TGTGCCACCCGCCTGGACTCCTCGATCGCAGATACGCAGTATTTT. Residues: CATRLDSSIADTQYF.

The chain uses TRBV7-8 and TRBJ2-4; D assignment may be TRBD1 or TRBD2 (5 bases each). The CDR3 runs 15 residues. V dropped 2 bases and J dropped 8 bases, with 16 bases sitting between them. CDR1 SGHVS and CDR2 FQNEAQ come from the germline V gene. CDR3 bases: TGTGCCAGCAGCTTATTTCGGGGTGGGGGAGACATTCAGTACTTC. Translation gives CASSLFRGGGDIQYF.

This chain connects TRBV28 to TRBJ2-7; 7 positions agree with TRBD2. Germline assignment: CDR1 MDHEN and CDR2 SYDVKM. The V segment lost 6 bases and the J segment 4 bases; nucleotides outside the gene matches: 9. The CDR3 extends over 14 amino acids. The CDR3: CASSQPGLPYEQYF. The CDR3 coding sequence is TGTGCCAGCAGCCAGCCGGGACTACCTTACGAGCAGTACTTC. The full variable domain, rest sourced from reference TRBV28 and TRBJ2-7, is DVKVTQSSRYLVKRTGEKVFLECVQDMDHENMFWYRQDPGLGLRLIYFSYDVKMKEKGDIPEGYSVSREKKERFSLILESASTNQTSMYLCASSQPGLPYEQYFGPGTRLTVT.